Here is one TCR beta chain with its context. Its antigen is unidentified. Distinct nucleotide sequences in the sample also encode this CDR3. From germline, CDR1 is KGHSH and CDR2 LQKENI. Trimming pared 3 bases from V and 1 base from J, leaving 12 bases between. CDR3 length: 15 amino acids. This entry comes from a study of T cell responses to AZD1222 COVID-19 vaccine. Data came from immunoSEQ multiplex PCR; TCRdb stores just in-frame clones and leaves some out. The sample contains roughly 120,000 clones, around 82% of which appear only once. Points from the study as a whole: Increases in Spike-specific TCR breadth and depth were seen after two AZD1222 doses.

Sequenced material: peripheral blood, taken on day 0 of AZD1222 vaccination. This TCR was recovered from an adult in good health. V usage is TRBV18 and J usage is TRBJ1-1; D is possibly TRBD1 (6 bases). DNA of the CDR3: TGTGCCAGCTCACCGTCTAAACAGGGGAACACTGAAGCTTTCTTT. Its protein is CASSPSKQGNTEAFF.